This entry lists 18 T cell receptor beta chains sequenced from one sample in a study of blood T cell repertoires in COVID-19. TCRdb's table, derived via immunoSEQ multiplex PCR, lists solely in-frame clones and lacks some. This sample carries more than 30,000 clones, more than 70% of them seen once, and the ten largest clones take about 0.55%. The sequencing sample was made of peripheral blood. These receptors were collected from a middle-aged woman with active or convalescent COVID-19.

The chain carries TRBV5-8 and TRBJ1-3, with D unresolved. This CDR3 is built from 15 residues. With 0 bases removed from V and 0 bases from J, the gap between germline ends came to 7 bases. CDR1 and CDR2 (germline): SGHTS, YDEGEE. The CDR3 reads CASSLDRRSGNTIYF. In DNA, the CDR3 is TGTGCCAGCAGCTTGGACAGACGCTCTGGAAACACCATATATTTT.

The gene calls are TRBV28 and TRBJ2-3; D is ambiguous. CDR1 is MDHEN and CDR2 is SYDVKM in the germline V gene. The V end was cut by 5 bases, the J end by 0 bases, with 12 bases between. The CDR3 totals 15 residues. The DNA for the CDR3 is TGTGCCAGCAGTCCTATACCCGCTAGCACAGATACGCAGTATTTT. It specifies CASSPIPASTDTQYF.

CDR3 residues: CASRERGTGLTGELFF. The CDR3 DNA reads TGTGCCAGTAGGGAGCGCGGGACAGGACTCACCGGGGAGCTGTTTTTT. This chain uses TRBV19 with TRBJ2-2; 8 bases are shared with TRBD1. V dropped 6 bases and J dropped 4; count of bases not matched to a gene: 10. Germline assignment: CDR1 LNHDA and CDR2 SQIVND (reference sequence). CDR3 length: 16 amino acids.

The chain links TRBV9 to TRBJ1-6; D is possibly TRBD1 (6 bases). The CDR3 consists of 15 residues. Germline CDR1 reads SGDLS; CDR2 reads YYNGEE. The V gene lost 4 bases and the J gene lost 2 bases, with 10 bases spanning the gap. CDR3: CASSPAGAYNSPLHF. The CDR3 DNA reads TGTGCCAGCAGCCCCGCAGGGGCCTATAATTCACCCCTCCACTTT.

The V and J genes are TRBV19 and TRBJ1-6; the D is unclear. The CDR3 extends over 16 amino acids. Germline lookup yields CDR1 LNHDA and CDR2 SQIVND (reference sequence). The germline V and J ends were trimmed by 1 base and 5 bases, with 12 bases remaining between them. The CDR3 spells CASSIAAAANNSPLHF. Here the CDR3 DNA reads TGTGCCAGTAGTATAGCCGCGGCAGCAAATAATTCACCCCTCCACTTT. Filled out from reference TRBV19 and TRBJ1-6, the complete variable domain reads DGGITQSPKYLFRKEGQNVTLSCEQNLNHDAMYWYRQDPGQGLRLIYYSQIVNDFQKGDIAEGYSVSREKKESFPLTVTSAQKNPTAFYLCASSIAAAANNSPLHFGNGTRLTVT.

This clone was seen a handful of times. The chain is built from TRBV2 and TRBJ2-2; D might be TRBD2 (5 bases). Germline V gives CDR1 SNHLY, CDR2 FYNNEI. Trimming left V 7 bases short and J 3 bases short, with 12 bases between. This CDR3 region has 14 residues. DNA for the CDR3: TGTGCCAGCACGAGGGTTCGCGACACCGGGGAGCTGTTTTTT. This gives the protein CASTRVRDTGELFF.

This CDR3 reads CASSLSPRLAHEQYF. In DNA, the CDR3 is TGTGCCAGCAGTTTATCTCCTCGACTAGCGCACGAGCAGTACTTC. This rearrangement joins TRBV27 to TRBJ2-7; 8 bases agree with TRBD2. Trimming removed 0 bases from V and 5 bases from J; junction bases left unmatched: 6. Germline loops: CDR1 MNHEY, CDR2 SMNVEV (reference sequence). The CDR3 totals 15 residues.

J is TRBJ2-5 and V is TRBV18, with 8 bases matching TRBD1. The length of the CDR3 is 15 residues. The germline V gene encodes CDR1 KGHSH and CDR2 LQKENI. V shed 4 bases and J 5 bases; nucleotides not matched to a gene: 9. CDR3 in amino acids: CASSLPTGAGETQYF. For the CDR3, the DNA is TGTGCCAGCTCACTCCCGACAGGGGCGGGGGAGACCCAGTACTTC. The complete variable domain, with remaining parts taken from reference TRBV18 and TRBJ2-5, reads NAGVMQNPRHLVRRRGQEARLRCSPMKGHSHVYWYRQLPEEGLKFMVYLQKENIIDESGMPKERFSAEFPKEGPSILRIQQVVRGDSAAYFCASSLPTGAGETQYFGPGTRLLVL.

The chain recombines TRBV13 with TRBJ1-1; 9 positions agree with TRBD1. Germline CDR1 reads PRHDT; CDR2 reads FYEKMQ (reference sequence). Trimming at V came to 0 bases and at J to 3 bases, leaving 11 bases not matched to a gene. This CDR3 is built from 18 residues. CDR3 protein: CASSLGAQGARWDTEAFF. CDR3 bases: TGTGCCAGCAGCTTAGGGGCACAGGGGGCGAGGTGGGACACTGAAGCTTTCTTT.

V usage is TRBV19 and J usage is TRBJ1-5, with 8 bases that match TRBD1. The CDR3 runs 14 residues. Germline-derived CDR1 and CDR2 are LNHDA and SQIVND (reference sequence). V shed 4 bases and J 4 bases; nucleotides not matched to a gene: 3. In DNA, the CDR3 is TGTGCCAGTAGTACAACAGGGGGGAATCAGCCCCAGCATTTT. Amino acids: CASSTTGGNQPQHF. Looking up the rest from reference TRBV19 and TRBJ1-5 gives the full variable domain: DGGITQSPKYLFRKEGQNVTLSCEQNLNHDAMYWYRQDPGQGLRLIYYSQIVNDFQKGDIAEGYSVSREKKESFPLTVTSAQKNPTAFYLCASSTTGGNQPQHFGDGTRLSIL.

The rearrangement links TRBV5-6 to TRBJ1-6; 10 nucleotides align to TRBD1. This CDR3 region has 16 residues. V shed 4 bases and J 9 bases; nucleotides not matched to a gene: 10. Germline CDR1 and CDR2: SGHDT and YYEEEE. CDR3 coding DNA: TGTGCCAGCAGCCACCGACAGGGGGCAATAGGTTCACCCCTCCACTTT. This codes for CASSHRQGAIGSPLHF.

This chain joins TRBV6-5 and TRBJ2-2; TRBD1 is a possible D gene (6 bases). Germline CDR1 and CDR2: MNHEY and SVGAGI. V was trimmed by 0 bases and J by 4 bases, leaving 12 bases between them. The CDR3 consists of 16 residues. The CDR3 DNA sequence: TGTGCCAGCAGTTACTCCCCCCAACAGGGCACCGGGGAGCTGTTTTTT. It is translated as CASSYSPQQGTGELFF.

The V gene is TRBV3-1 (or the pseudogene TRBV3-2), the J gene TRBJ2-7; no clear D gene. The CDR3 is 12 residues long. V dropped 1 base and J dropped 5 bases, with 6 bases sitting between them. Germline CDR1 reads LGHDT; CDR2 reads YNNKEL (reference sequence). CDR3 protein: CASSQVSDEQYF. The CDR3 DNA reads as TGTGCCAGCAGCCAAGTAAGCGACGAGCAGTACTTC.

CDR3 sequence (DNA): TGTGCCATCAGTGAGAGACAGGGGGAAACTGGAAACACCATATATTTT. It yields the protein CAISERQGETGNTIYF. The rearrangement links TRBV10-3 to TRBJ1-3; 9 positions agree with TRBD1. The CDR3 runs to 16 residues. The trim removed 2 bases at V and 2 bases at J, leaving 4 bases unmatched. Germline CDR1 ENHRY, CDR2 SYGVKD.

The chain uses TRBV2 and TRBJ1-2; D call uncertain. Between the trimmed V and J ends, which lost 7 bases and 9 bases, there was a span of 12 bases. Germline-derived CDR1 and CDR2 are SNHLY and FYNNEI. CDR3 length equals 11 residues. This CDR3 reads CASKVELRYTF. The CDR3 nucleotides read TGTGCCAGCAAAGTGGAGCTGCGCTACACCTTC.

V gene TRBV5-5 combines with J gene TRBJ2-5; D ambiguous. V lost 0 bases to trimming and J lost 1 base, with 7 bases between them. The CDR3 is 14 amino acids. Germline-derived CDR1 and CDR2 are SGHKS and YYEKEE (reference sequence). The CDR3: CASSLVRVQETQYF. The CDR3 nucleotides read TGTGCCAGCAGCTTGGTGAGAGTCCAAGAGACCCAGTACTTC.

The rearrangement uses TRBV4-2 and TRBJ2-3; a weak D match, TRBD2 (5 bases). This CDR3 has 15 amino acids. CDR1 is LGHNA and CDR2 is YNFKEQ in the germline V gene. Trimming stripped 2 bases from V and 6 bases from J, with 15 bases between. CDR3 sequence (DNA): TGTGCCAGCAGCCAAACCCCCGCTAGCTCGGATACGCAGTATTTT. Protein sequence: CASSQTPASSDTQYF.

In its sample, this clone was seen a few times. The chain uses TRBV16 and TRBJ2-7; TRBD1 matches at 8 bases. This CDR3 has 17 residues. Germline V lookup: CDR1 KGHSY, CDR2 FQNENV. V was pared by 3 bases and J by 4 bases, with 14 bases of the junction left unmatched. The CDR3 DNA reads TGTGCCAGCAGCCACAATTCAAGGGCAGGGGGCTGGTACGAGCAGTACTTC. This codes for CASSHNSRAGGWYEQYF.